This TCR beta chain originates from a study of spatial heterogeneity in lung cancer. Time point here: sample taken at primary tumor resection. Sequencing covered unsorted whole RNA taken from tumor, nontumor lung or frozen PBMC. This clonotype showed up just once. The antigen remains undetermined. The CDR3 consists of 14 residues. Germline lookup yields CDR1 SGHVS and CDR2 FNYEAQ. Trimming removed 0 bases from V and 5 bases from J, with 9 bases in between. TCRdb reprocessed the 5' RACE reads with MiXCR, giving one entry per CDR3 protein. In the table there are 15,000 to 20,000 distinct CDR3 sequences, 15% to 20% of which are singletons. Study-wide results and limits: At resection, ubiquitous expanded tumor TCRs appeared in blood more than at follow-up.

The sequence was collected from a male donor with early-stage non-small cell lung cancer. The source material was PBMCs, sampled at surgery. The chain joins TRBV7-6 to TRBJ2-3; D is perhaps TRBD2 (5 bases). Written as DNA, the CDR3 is TGTGCCAGCAGCTTAGCGCGGGCAGGAGATACGCAGTATTTT. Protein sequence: CASSLARAGDTQYF.